This TCR beta chain appears in the sequencing data of a study of graft-versus-host responses after intestinal transplantation (dated by TCRdb to the early 2020s). Describing the broader study: Multivisceral, liver-intestinal, or isolated intestinal transplants were received by the recipients. All recipients received anti-thymocyte globulin induction followed by maintenance tacrolimus and steroids for approximately 3 years. Bulk TCR-beta CDR3 sequencing was used to track graft-versus-host and host-versus-graft alloreactive T cell clones in the graft, circulation and bone marrow after intestinal transplantation. Alloreactive clones were identified by sequencing pre-transplant mixed lymphocyte reaction products and comparing them with unstimulated pre-transplant donor and recipient T cells. A cohort of under 30 intestinal transplant recipients, including one retransplant, was enrolled, and a few patients lacking pretransplant specimens were excluded. Donor T cell macrochimerism was defined as a peak of at least 4% donor T cells among recipient peripheral blood mononuclear cells. Samples from three later patients were sequenced in-house on an Illumina MiSeq with MiXCR processing rather than by the commercial service.

The study at large found these results: Early after transplant, peak levels of circulating GvH clones were found to be associated with declines in HvG clones. The conclusions were limited by the relatively low number and heterogeneity of the intestinal transplant patients. In the allografts of patients with donor T cell macrochimerism, GvH to HvG T cell clonal ratios were high. GvH clones turned up in recipient bone marrow, with some appearing earlier in ileal mucosa or blood, a pattern consistent with an intestinal mucosal origin.

Library generation was performed with the immunoSEQ multiplex PCR assay. For most patients, genomic DNA was subjected to high-throughput TCR-beta CDR3 sequencing by Adaptive Biotechnologies. The source study handled its data this way. Adaptive's ImmunoSEQ software was the source of the TCR sequencing data for 15 to 20 patients, while three other patients were processed with MiXCR and VDJtools. CDR3 nucleotide sequences shared by donor and recipient were removed because the origin of these sequences could not be assigned. At least 2-fold expansion over unstimulated cells and a minimum CFSE-low frequency of 0.002% (template counts) or 0.001% (read counts) were required for clones to be classified as alloreactive. Clones detected in sequenced pre-transplant spleen, lymph node, or MLR CFSE-low populations of the donor or recipient were defined as mappable. Cumulative frequency of alloreactive clones was calculated as a percentage of all sequences weighted by copy number. In its TCRdb copy, this immuneACCESS table keeps in-frame sequences only and misses some clones. Where compared with another copy, unresolved V genes explain less than half of these, and the others have no known cause. Clone size and the V and J calls come from that table; the DNA yielded D and trimming. Here the sample has over 1,500 clones; over 65% occur a single time. Roughly 18% of the sample is taken by the ten largest.

After removal of 5 bases from V and 9 bases from J, the junction retains 13 bases not matched to a gene. The germline V gene (reference sequence) gives CDR1 as PRHDT and CDR2 as FYEKMQ. Including cysteine and phenylalanine, the CDR3 has 17 amino acids. The only DNA kept is the CDR3, 51 bases in frame from the first base. To isolate intraepithelial and lamina propria lymphocytes from graft specimens, dithiothreitol, EDTA incubations and collagenase D digestion were used. Serial intestinal graft biopsy specimens collected up to 600 days after transplant underwent bulk TCR-beta sequencing. Turning to this clone: Its antigen is still unknown. Base-call qualities are not available, and no considerably larger clone is one nucleotide away.

The sequence is built from TRBV13 and TRBJ2-1, with 13 bases in between that match TRBD2. This clonotype was obtained from a human patient who received an intestinal transplant, so some T cells may come from the graft donor. Specimen: ileum tissue, collected 12 days after intestinal transplant. The CDR3 reads as follows: CASSPRTSGRKGREQFF. The DNA reads TGTGCCAGCAGCCCGCGGACTAGCGGGAGAAAAGGGCGTGAGCAGTTCTTC.